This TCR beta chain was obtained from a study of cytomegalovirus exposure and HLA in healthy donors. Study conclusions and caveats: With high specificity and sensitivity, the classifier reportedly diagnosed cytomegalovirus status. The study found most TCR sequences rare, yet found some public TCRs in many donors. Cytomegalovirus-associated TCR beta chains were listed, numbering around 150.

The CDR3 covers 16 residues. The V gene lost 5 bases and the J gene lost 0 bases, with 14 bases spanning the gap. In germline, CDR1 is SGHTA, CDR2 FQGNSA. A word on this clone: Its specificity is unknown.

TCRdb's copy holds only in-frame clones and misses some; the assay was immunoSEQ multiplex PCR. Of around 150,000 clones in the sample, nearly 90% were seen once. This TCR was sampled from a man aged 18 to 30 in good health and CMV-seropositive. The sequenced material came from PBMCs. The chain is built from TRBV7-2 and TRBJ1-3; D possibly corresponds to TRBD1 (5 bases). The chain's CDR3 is CASSPRGGHSGNTIYF. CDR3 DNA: TGTGCCAGCAGCCCACGGGGGGGTCACTCTGGAAACACCATATATTTT.